The 6 T cell receptor beta chains below were found in one sample sequenced in a study of T cells in Graves' hyperthyroidism and ophthalmopathy. Template material for amplifying TCR beta CDR3 regions consisted of RNA transcripts. First-round RT-PCR of the TCR CDR3 relied on the HTBI primer set. MiXCR was run by TCRdb on the multiplex PCR reads, yielding one entry per CDR3 protein. The sample contains 200,000 to 250,000 distinct CDR3 sequences, 15% to 20% of which appear only once. The sequencing input was blood. The receptors originated from a man aged 50-60 years with Graves' hyperthyroidism.

Ten or more counts support this clonotype. This chain links TRBV6-1 with TRBJ1-4; no firm D call. V dropped 7 bases and J dropped 3 bases, with 15 bases sitting between them. The CDR3 extends over 15 amino acids. The V gene's germline CDR1 is MNHNS and CDR2 SASEGT. In DNA form, the CDR3 reads TGTGCCAGCAAAGGCCCGACCGGTTCTAATGAAAAACTGTTTTTT. Residues: CASKGPTGSNEKLFF.

The chain recombines TRBV29-1 with TRBJ2-7, with 9 bases that match TRBD1. Germline V lookup: CDR1 SQVTM, CDR2 ANQGSEA. The length of the CDR3 is 14 residues. The V segment lost 8 bases and the J segment 2 bases; nucleotides outside the gene matches: 10. The chain's CDR3 is CSLSFRQGAYEQYF. In nucleotides, the CDR3 is TGCAGCTTATCTTTTCGACAGGGGGCCTACGAGCAGTACTTC.

This clonotype has ten or more counts. The chain is built from TRBV11-2 and TRBJ2-7; 11 bases are a match to TRBD2. Trimming cost V 5 bases and J 2 bases; bases outside gene matches: 5. This CDR3 has 15 amino acids. Germline lookup yields CDR1 SGHAT and CDR2 FQNNGV. The CDR3 reads CASSQTSGSTYEQYF. DNA of the CDR3: TGTGCCAGCAGCCAAACTAGCGGGAGCACCTACGAGCAGTACTTC. Full variable domain (rest looked up from reference TRBV11-2 and TRBJ2-7): EAGVAQSPRYKIIEKRQSVAFWCNPISGHATLYWYQQILGQGPKLLIQFQNNGVVDDSQLPKDRFSAERLKGVDSTLKIQPAKLEDSAVYLCASSQTSGSTYEQYFGPGTRLTVT.

This clonotype was seen ten or more times. The gene calls are TRBV18 and TRBJ2-7; 7 nucleotides agree with TRBD2. V lost 6 bases and J lost 3; bases outside the gene matches: 8. Germline V gene data show CDR1 as KGHSH and CDR2 as LQKENI. The CDR3 is 14 amino acids. In DNA, the CDR3 is TGTGCCAGCTCCCAAAGCGGGGTGGGCTACGAGCAGTACTTC. The encoded protein is CASSQSGVGYEQYF.

A note on this clonotype: A much larger clonotype is one base distant, so this may be a read error. This chain joins TRBV11-2 and TRBJ2-1; no definite D call. This CDR3 region has 15 residues. Germline V gene lookup returns CDR1 SGHAT and CDR2 FQNNGV. Trimming shortened V by 0 bases and J by 9 bases, and 15 bases separated the two germline ends. CDR3: CASSLEEDLTFEQFF. CDR3 DNA: TGTGCCAGCAGCTTAGAAGAAGATCTCACCTTTGAGCAGTTCTTC.

This clonotype was seen a few times. The chain recombines TRBV7-9 with TRBJ2-7, with TRBD2 matching 8 bases. The CDR3 totals 16 residues. The germline V gene has CDR1 SEHNR and CDR2 FQNEAQ (reference sequence). After removal of 5 bases from V and 5 bases from J, the junction contained 14 bases not matched to a gene. CDR3 nucleotides: TGTGCCAGCAGCCCAAGGGCGGGAGGACTCTCGGACGAGCAGTACTTC. Protein: CASSPRAGGLSDEQYF.